This T cell receptor (beta chain) was captured by sequencing in a study of blood T cell repertoires in COVID-19. As for the study in general: COVID-19 samples, acute and convalescent, were from the United States, Italy and Spain. PBMCs, B-cell-depleted T cells, or T cells provided the cDNA or gDNA that made up the material.

Trimming cost V 1 base and J 2 bases; bases outside gene matches: 8. CDR3 length: 17 residues. Germline loops: CDR1 KGHDR, CDR2 SFDVKD. In the original processing: Reference gene primer amplification in the assay estimated nucleated cell counts. Clones were read by immunoSEQ multiplex PCR, and TCRdb kept only the in-frame ones, dropping some. That table supplies the V and J calls and clone size; D and trimming were determined from the DNA. The data contain over 250,000 clones, about 87% of them singletons. The chain combines TRBV24-1 with TRBJ2-5, with 8 positions matching TRBD2. The TCR was taken from a man aged 60-69 years who had recovered from COVID-19. The sample was peripheral blood. The DNA for the CDR3 is TGTGCCACCAGTGATTTTGGTCAGCGGGGGCCTCAAGAGACCCAGTACTTC. Its translation: CATSDFGQRGPQETQYF.